This is a list of T cell receptor beta chains from one sample in a study of cytomegalovirus exposure and HLA in healthy donors. TCRdb keeps only in-frame clones here, not all; method: immunoSEQ multiplex PCR. This table has under 200,000 clones, just under 80% appearing once. Sequenced input: PBMCs. All receptors come from a young man in good health and CMV-seronegative. The CDR3 runs from the conserved cysteine through the conserved F or W.

cdr3_length | v_call | cdr3_aa
17 | TRBV4-3 | CASSQFIVGQTNTEAFF
13 | TRBV29-1 | CSVAKGDSTEAFF
15 | TRBV7-9 | CASSTDHRGNQPQHF
12 | TRBV4-1 | CASGETNSPLHF
12 | TRBV9 | CASSVDSQELFF
15 | TRBV15 | CATSRERGDFYEQYF
14 | TRBV10-2 | CASSGTGLNQPQHF
15 | TRBV28 | CASSPSGQGENIQYF
12 | TRBV7-3 | CASSLVRGEQYF
14 | TRBV7-2 | CASSLGGGGNTIYF
16 | TRBV2 | CASSEISLAGVDEQFF
15 | TRBV9 | CASSISGGVFGEQYF
13 | TRBV5-5 | CASSLPNQETQYF
14 | TRBV5-8 | CASKPRTGVNEQFF
13 | TRBV18 | CASSRGTIYEQYF
15 | TRBV4-3 | CASSQDRAANQPQHF
13 | TRBV7-9 | CASSLEPGTEAFF
16 | TRBV7-3 | CASSPHLATRTDTQYF
15 | TRBV30 | CAWGRGTSGMGAQFF
15 | TRBV30 | CACNGAGGYTDTQYF
13 | TRBV6-5 | CASSTASGYEQYF
14 | TRBV28 | CASSLRPADYGYTF
15 | TRBV27 | CASSSGQGPIYEQYF
18 | TRBV7-9 | CASSPPPKTASSYNEQFF
15 | TRBV30 | CAWTLTGSSTDTQYF
12 | TRBV19 | CASSGGNTEAFF
13 | TRBV10-2 | CATLRTSYNEQFF
17 | TRBV4-1 | CASSQDITGGAYNEQFF
16 | TRBV5-1 | CASSSGTGGVGTEAFF
18 | TRBV19 | CASSIGTGRYGIYNEQFF
17 | TRBV5-4 | CASSPGTSGYGTDTQYF
17 | TRBV10-3 | CAISELQGGWVKTEAFF
15 | TRBV6-5 | CASSWGTGGDYGYTF
14 | TRBV4-1 | CASSSPGGEFGYTF
15 | TRBV9 | CASSAPGTGGNEQFF
19 | TRBV7-2 | CASPMGDPQAGPPGDEQFF
19 | TRBV19 | CASSSLQGAGFRGNTEAFF
13 | TRBV4-1 | CASSLRASYEQYF
14 | TRBV19 | CASSMGGVMTEQYF
15 | TRBV6-1 | CASSEAPYSRGGYTF
16 | TRBV27 | CASSFLPTGRSYEQYF
15 | TRBV15 | CATSRDPGAGNTIYF
13 | TRBV28 | CAAGARVEQPQHF
14 | TRBV28 | CATTRDSPNQPQHF
14 | TRBV7-9 | CSSSLTSGLPEQYF
15 | TRBV27 | CASSFTTEGGTEAFF
15 | TRBV6-6 | CASSSTGEQGQPQHF
13 | TRBV19 | CASSIGGTDTQYF
12 | TRBV4-3 | CASSQGTGLVFF
14 | TRBV7-9 | CASSAAGGSAEAFF
16 | TRBV19 | CASTGWGGDSNQPQHF
13 | TRBV30 | CAWSQTSLNEQFF
13 | TRBV7-2 | CASSSNMNTEAFF
15 | TRBV7-9 | CASSFAQANVHEQYF
15 | TRBV7-3 | CASSMGQTIADTQYF
15 | TRBV30 | CARGGTAGGSYEQYF
15 | TRBV6-6 | CASSWGQGGNQPQHF
16 | TRBV7-9 | CASSFATGARNEKLFF
11 | TRBV11-2 | CASSLSYGAFF
18 | TRBV4-3 | CASSQDGSGRGGGYGYTF